Listed below are T cell receptor beta chains from one sample, sequenced in a study of beta chain features in type 1 diabetes. Profiled with immunoSEQ multiplex PCR; TCRdb holds only in-frame clones, not every one. The table includes 300,000 to 450,000 clones, over 8.5% detected once. Sequenced sample: central memory CD4+ T cells from blood. These receptors all stem from a man aged 25-45 years with type 1 diabetes. CDR3s include the opening cysteine and the closing phenylalanine or tryptophan. The order of the fields is V gene, D gene, clone size, J gene, CDR3 DNA, CDR3 protein. The D gene is left open where the match is weak. Clone size is given for some rows only: seen once, a few or many times, or a class if the clone is expanded.

v_gene: TRBV7-7
d_gene: .
abundance: few
j_gene: TRBJ2-2
CDR3nt: TGTGCTAGCAGGTCTACAGGGAAAGCCGGGGAGCTGTTTTTT
CDR3aa: CASRSTGKAGELFF

v_gene: TRBV11-3
d_gene: .
abundance: few
j_gene: TRBJ1-1
CDR3nt: TGTGCCAGCAGCTTAGATTCTCAGGTGAACACTGAAGCTTTCTTT
CDR3aa: CASSLDSQVNTEAFF

v_gene: TRBV6-6
d_gene: TRBD1
abundance: .
j_gene: TRBJ2-2
CDR3nt: TGTGCCAGCAGTATATCCGGGACAGGGAAAACCGGGGAGCTGTTTTTT
CDR3aa: CASSISGTGKTGELFF

v_gene: TRBV2
d_gene: .
abundance: few
j_gene: TRBJ2-7
CDR3nt: TGTGCCAGCAGGGCCCAGGGGCAGAGCTACGAGCAGTACTTC
CDR3aa: CASRAQGQSYEQYF

v_gene: TRBV28
d_gene: TRBD2
abundance: few
j_gene: TRBJ2-7
CDR3nt: TGTGCCAGCAGTCCCCGGGAGGTTCCCTACGAGCAGTACTTC
CDR3aa: CASSPREVPYEQYF

v_gene: TRBV18
d_gene: .
abundance: few
j_gene: TRBJ1-1
CDR3nt: TGTGCCAGCTCACCCAACCAGGGAACTGAAGCTTTCTTT
CDR3aa: CASSPNQGTEAFF

v_gene: TRBV11-2
d_gene: TRBD1
abundance: .
j_gene: TRBJ1-4
CDR3nt: TGTGCCAGCAGCATCGACAGGGGACCCGTAAAACTGTTTTTT
CDR3aa: CASSIDRGPVKLFF

v_gene: TRBV11-3
d_gene: .
abundance: .
j_gene: TRBJ2-7
CDR3nt: TGTGCCAGCAGCTTAGCGGGAGCCTACGAGCAGTACTTC
CDR3aa: CASSLAGAYEQYF

v_gene: TRBV7-3
d_gene: .
abundance: .
j_gene: TRBJ2-3
CDR3nt: TGCGCCAGCAGCTCCAGGACAAGTAGCACAGATACGCAGTATTTT
CDR3aa: CASSSRTSSTDTQYF

v_gene: TRBV5-5
d_gene: TRBD2
abundance: many
j_gene: TRBJ2-3
CDR3nt: TGTGCCAGCAGCCAAGGACTAGCACAGAGCACAGATACGCAGTATTTT
CDR3aa: CASSQGLAQSTDTQYF

v_gene: TRBV7-9
d_gene: TRBD1
abundance: many
j_gene: TRBJ2-1
CDR3nt: TGTGCCAGCAGCCTAAGAACCGGGACAGGCATGAGGATCAATGAGCAGTTCTTC
CDR3aa: CASSLRTGTGMRINEQFF

v_gene: TRBV6-5
d_gene: TRBD1
abundance: .
j_gene: TRBJ2-5
CDR3nt: TGTGCCAGCAGTTCCGAACGACAGGGCCGAGGCGAGACCCAGTACTTC
CDR3aa: CASSSERQGRGETQYF

v_gene: TRBV5-1
d_gene: .
abundance: few
j_gene: TRBJ2-1
CDR3nt: TGCGCCAGCAGCCTCGGGACATTATGGGATGAGCAGTTCTTC
CDR3aa: CASSLGTLWDEQFF

v_gene: TRBV7-9
d_gene: .
abundance: many
j_gene: TRBJ2-1
CDR3nt: TGTGCCAGCAGCTCGACTCGGAATGAGCAGTTCTTC
CDR3aa: CASSSTRNEQFF

v_gene: TRBV6-4
d_gene: TRBD1
abundance: .
j_gene: TRBJ1-1
CDR3nt: TGTGCCAGCAGTGACATCGGACAGGGGTACACTGAAGCTTTCTTT
CDR3aa: CASSDIGQGYTEAFF

v_gene: TRBV11-3
d_gene: TRBD2
abundance: few
j_gene: TRBJ2-1
CDR3nt: TGTGCCAGCAGCTTAGGACTAGCAGACAATGAGCAGTTCTTC
CDR3aa: CASSLGLADNEQFF

v_gene: TRBV4-2
d_gene: TRBD2
abundance: few
j_gene: TRBJ2-1
CDR3nt: TGTGCCAGCAGCCAAGGGCCCGGACTAGCGGACTCCTACAATGAGCAGTTCTTC
CDR3aa: CASSQGPGLADSYNEQFF

v_gene: TRBV19
d_gene: TRBD1
abundance: many
j_gene: TRBJ1-2
CDR3nt: TGTGCCAGTAGTACCGACAGGGCCTCAGGAGGGAGTGGCTACACCTTC
CDR3aa: CASSTDRASGGSGYTF

v_gene: TRBV29-1
d_gene: .
abundance: .
j_gene: TRBJ2-2
CDR3nt: TGCAGCGCATTCATTAGGGGGTACACCGGGGAGCTGTTTTTT
CDR3aa: CSAFIRGYTGELFF

v_gene: TRBV7-8
d_gene: .
abundance: .
j_gene: TRBJ1-4
CDR3nt: TGTGCCAGCAGCTTAGAGTTAGGGGACTATGAAAAACTGTTTTTT
CDR3aa: CASSLELGDYEKLFF

v_gene: TRBV7-2
d_gene: .
abundance: .
j_gene: TRBJ2-7
CDR3nt: TGTGCCAGCAGCTTATCCATAACCGTTTACGAGCAGTACTTC
CDR3aa: CASSLSITVYEQYF

v_gene: TRBV7-9
d_gene: TRBD1
abundance: few
j_gene: TRBJ1-2
CDR3nt: TGTGCCAGCTCCTTGACAGGGTTGGGAGGCTACACCTTC
CDR3aa: CASSLTGLGGYTF

v_gene: TRBV14
d_gene: .
abundance: many
j_gene: TRBJ1-1
CDR3nt: TGTGCCAGCAGCCAAGATCCCCGCGGGCTGTACGCTTTCTTT
CDR3aa: CASSQDPRGLYAFF

v_gene: TRBV23-1
d_gene: .
abundance: .
j_gene: TRBJ2-1
CDR3nt: TGCGCCAGCAGTCCGCACCCAGAACCTATTTTGGGACGGGGGGCGCGGGACAATGAGCAGTTCTTC
CDR3aa: CASSPHPEPILGRGARDNEQFF

v_gene: TRBV5-4
d_gene: TRBD2
abundance: .
j_gene: TRBJ2-4
CDR3nt: TGTGCCAGCAGCCCCGGGACTAGTTTGGCCATTCAGTACTTC
CDR3aa: CASSPGTSLAIQYF

v_gene: TRBV28
d_gene: TRBD1
abundance: .
j_gene: TRBJ2-1
CDR3nt: TGTGCCAGCAGTTCCCGAACAGGGGTATGCTTCTTC
CDR3aa: CASSSRTGVCFF

v_gene: TRBV25-1
d_gene: .
abundance: .
j_gene: TRBJ2-7
CDR3nt: TGTGCCAGCAGTTTAAAAGGCTACGAGCAGTACTTC
CDR3aa: CASSLKGYEQYF

v_gene: TRBV28
d_gene: .
abundance: few
j_gene: TRBJ1-4
CDR3nt: TGTGCCAGCAGTTTTCCCCCGGACGGGAATGAAAAACTGTTTTTT
CDR3aa: CASSFPPDGNEKLFF

v_gene: TRBV18
d_gene: TRBD1
abundance: .
j_gene: TRBJ2-7
CDR3nt: TGTGCCAGCTCACAAGCAGGGGGCATCAACGAGCAGTACTTC
CDR3aa: CASSQAGGINEQYF

v_gene: TRBV9
d_gene: TRBD2
abundance: few
j_gene: TRBJ2-1
CDR3nt: TGTGCCAGCAGCCACTTTAGCGGGAGTGTCAACAATGAGCAGTTCTTC
CDR3aa: CASSHFSGSVNNEQFF